Below, 32 T cell receptor beta chains from the same sample are listed, as sequenced in a study of T cell clones after liver transplantation. Repertoires were generated with immunoSEQ multiplex PCR, while TCRdb's copy carries only in-frame clones and drops some. The top ten clones hold over 8% of a sample with some 61,000 clones, less than 75% of them seen once. The sequenced sample was CD4+ T cells from blood, obtained at the 22-month timepoint. Receptor source: a human patient who received a liver transplant. Among the T cells, some may be from the graft donor.

The CDR3 coding sequence is TGCGCCAGCAGCTTGGGGCGGGGGGGCCCCGATACGCAGTATTTT. This codes for CASSLGRGGPDTQYF. The gene calls are TRBV5-1 and TRBJ2-3; 9 bases are shared with TRBD2. Germline V CDR1 and CDR2: SGHRS, YFSETQ. The CDR3 covers 15 residues. The V and J ends lost 0 bases and 6 bases, in that order; junction bases with no gene match: 5.

As DNA, the CDR3 is TGTGCCAGCAGTTCCCCTAGGGGGGCCAAAAACATTCAGTACTTC. Its protein product is CASSSPRGAKNIQYF. The genes are TRBV28 and TRBJ2-4; D might be TRBD1 (6 bases). The germline V gene encodes CDR1 MDHEN and CDR2 SYDVKM. V was pared by 4 bases and J by 1 base, with 11 bases between. The CDR3 loop spans 15 amino acids.

V gene TRBV6-5 combines with J gene TRBJ2-5, with D tentatively TRBD2 (5 bases). The CDR3 has 13 residues. CDR1 and CDR2 (germline): MNHEY, SVGAGI. Trimming took off 3 bases at V and 5 bases at J, with 10 bases between the two ends. The chain's CDR3 is CASSYAGWETQYF. The CDR3 DNA reads TGTGCCAGCAGTTATGCGGGCTGGGAGACCCAGTACTTC.

This clone was detected only a few times. The chain links TRBV25-1 to TRBJ2-7; 8 positions match TRBD1. V was pared by 8 bases and J by 4 bases, with 7 bases of the junction left unmatched. Germline V gene data show CDR1 as MGHDK and CDR2 as SYGVNS. This CDR3 contains 13 residues. CDR3 coding DNA: TGTGCCAGCTCGGGACAGGCACCTTACGAGCAGTACTTC. Amino acid sequence: CASSGQAPYEQYF.

This clone was observed a handful of times. The chain carries TRBV4-1 and TRBJ1-3, with D perhaps TRBD1 (6 bases). The germline V gene encodes CDR1 MGHRA and CDR2 YSYEKL. This CDR3 contains 16 residues. Trimming stripped 4 bases from V and 3 bases from J, with 16 bases between. DNA of the CDR3: TGCGCCAGCAGCCCGCGAGGGGGAGGAATTGGAAACACCATATATTTT. This sequence encodes CASSPRGGGIGNTIYF.

The chain couples TRBV5-6 to TRBJ1-6; D possibly corresponds to TRBD1 (6 bases). Deletions cut 4 bases from V and 8 bases from J, with 13 bases between. Germline V CDR1 and CDR2: SGHDT, YYEEEE. This CDR3 has 14 amino acids. CDR3 in amino acids: CASSIRDKYSPLHF. CDR3 coding DNA: TGTGCCAGCAGCATTCGGGACAAATATTCACCCCTCCACTTT. Full variable domain (outside the CDR3, taken from reference TRBV5-6 and TRBJ1-6): DAGVTQSPTHLIKTRGQQVTLRCSPKSGHDTVSWYQQALGQGPQFIFQYYEEEERQRGNFPDRFSGHQFPNYSSELNVNALLLGDSALYLCASSIRDKYSPLHFGNGTRLTVT.

This rearrangement joins TRBV19 to TRBJ1-5; D is unclear. This CDR3 has 13 amino acids. V was clipped by 4 bases and J by 4 bases, with 8 bases between them. CDR1 is LNHDA, CDR2 SQIVND, per germline (reference sequence). The CDR3 bases are TGTGCCAGTAGTACGCAGGCTAATCAGCCCCAGCATTTT. It encodes CASSTQANQPQHF.

V gene TRBV2 combines with J gene TRBJ2-5; D is undetermined. The CDR3 has 14 amino acids. V gave up 6 bases and J gave up 1 base, with 12 bases separating them. Germline V gene data show CDR1 as SNHLY and CDR2 as FYNNEI. CDR3 amino acids: CASSALLVQETQYF. CDR3 bases: TGTGCCAGCAGCGCCTTATTGGTCCAAGAGACCCAGTACTTC.

The chain combines TRBV5-3 with TRBJ1-5; D is possibly TRBD1 (6 bases). TRBV5-3 is assigned to the ORF class and has an uncertain function. This CDR3 comprises 15 residues. Trimming took off 3 bases at V and 4 bases at J, with 14 bases between the two ends. As DNA, the CDR3 is TGTGCCAGAAGCTCAATGACAGGTCCTAATCAGCCCCAGCATTTT. Residues: CARSSMTGPNQPQHF.

The V and J genes are TRBV19 and TRBJ2-5, with a weak D call TRBD1 (6 bases). Deletions cut 1 base from V and 3 bases from J, with 15 bases between. CDR1 LNHDA and CDR2 SQIVND come from the germline V gene (reference sequence). This CDR3 comprises 16 residues. The CDR3 sequence is CASSIGVQGREETQYF. CDR3 in DNA: TGTGCCAGTAGTATAGGGGTACAGGGCCGAGAAGAGACCCAGTACTTC. Full variable domain (rest looked up from reference TRBV19 and TRBJ2-5): DGGITQSPKYLFRKEGQNVTLSCEQNLNHDAMYWYRQDPGQGLRLIYYSQIVNDFQKGDIAEGYSVSREKKESFPLTVTSAQKNPTAFYLCASSIGVQGREETQYFGPGTRLLVL.

This sequence joins TRBV9 and TRBJ2-5, with D possibly called TRBD1 or TRBD2 (5 bases each). Germline values: CDR1 SGDLS, CDR2 YYNGEE. The CDR3 spans 13 residues. V lost 4 bases, J lost 2 bases, and 9 bases lay in between. CDR3 loop: CASSRDQQETQYF. The CDR3 DNA is TGTGCCAGCAGCAGGGACCAGCAAGAGACCCAGTACTTC.

The genes are TRBV28 and TRBJ1-5; 9 bases line up with TRBD1. CDR3 length: 15 residues. V lost 5 bases, J lost 5 bases, and 7 bases stayed unmatched. CDR1 is MDHEN and CDR2 is SYDVKM in the germline V gene. The DNA of the CDR3 is TGTGCCAGCAGTCCCTCCGGGACAGGGTATCAGCCCCAGCATTTT. The encoded protein is CASSPSGTGYQPQHF.

The J gene is TRBJ2-6, the V gene TRBV6-5; D is ambiguous. Per the germline V gene, CDR1 is MNHEY and CDR2 is SVGAGI. V was cut by 8 bases and J by 1 base, with 12 bases left in between. This CDR3 is built from 15 residues. The CDR3 DNA is TGTGCCAGCCTAACTCGAGTGTCTGGGGCCAACGTCCTGACTTTC. This codes for CASLTRVSGANVLTF.

The chain joins TRBV10-3 to TRBJ1-1, with a weak D call TRBD1 (5 bases). Germline V gene sequence: CDR1 ENHRY, CDR2 SYGVKD. The CDR3 is 14 residues long. Trimming pared 4 bases from V and 1 base from J, leaving 10 bases between. In DNA, the CDR3 is TGTGCCATCAGTGCTCCCGGGGGGAACACTGAAGCTTTCTTT. Amino acid sequence: CAISAPGGNTEAFF.

The chain uses TRBV2 and TRBJ2-1; TRBD1 aligns across 7 bases. Trimming took 1 base from V and 0 from J; bases not matched to a gene: 3. Germline V gene sequence: CDR1 SNHLY, CDR2 FYNNEI. The CDR3 is made up of 16 amino acids. The CDR3 bases are TGTGCCAGCAGTGAAGGAGGGGGCCTCTCCTACAATGAGCAGTTCTTC. The encoded protein is CASSEGGGLSYNEQFF.

The chain carries TRBV19 and TRBJ2-1; no clear D gene. The CDR3 contains 14 residues. The germline V and J ends were trimmed by 4 bases and 2 bases, with 9 bases remaining between them. CDR1 and CDR2 (germline): LNHDA, SQIVND (reference sequence). The CDR3 bases are TGTGCCAGTAGTAAAGGTCCCCCCTACAATGAGCAGTTCTTC. Encoded protein: CASSKGPPYNEQFF.

With respect to this clone: In the same sample, other DNA sequences code for this CDR3. The J gene is TRBJ1-1, the V gene TRBV4-2; D is unclear. The V end lost 0 bases, the J end lost 0 bases, and 5 bases lay between the germline ends. The CDR3 runs to 14 residues. Germline CDR1 reads LGHNA; CDR2 reads YNFKEQ. CDR3 sequence reads: CASSQDLLNTEAFF. DNA for the CDR3: TGTGCCAGCAGCCAAGATCTACTGAACACTGAAGCTTTCTTT.

This clone was seen ten or more times. J is TRBJ1-4 and V is TRBV30; D gene ambiguous. Trimming removed 0 bases at V and 10 bases at J, with 9 bases between. The CDR3 runs 12 residues. Per the germline V gene, CDR1 is GTSNPN and CDR2 is SVGIG (reference sequence). CDR3 amino acids: CAWSVAGRKLFF. CDR3 DNA sequence: TGTGCCTGGAGTGTGGCAGGTCGAAAACTGTTTTTT.

Remarks on this clone: The CDR3 ends on some other residue instead of the conserved phenylalanine or tryptophan, so this is likely a read error. The DNA is left out, because the CDR3 cannot be placed on it with certainty; the CDR3 is given as TCRdb lists it. V and J are TRBV7-9 and TRBJ1-3. The CDR3 is 11 amino acids long, termini counted. Per germline, CDR1 SEHNR and CDR2 FQNEAQ (reference sequence). CDR3: CASSFAFETHL.

This chain joins TRBV11-2 and TRBJ2-4; D is possibly TRBD1 (6 bases). V lost 4 bases to trimming and J lost 6 bases, with 16 bases between them. CDR3 size: 15 residues. Per germline, CDR1 SGHAT and CDR2 FQNNGV. This CDR3 is CASSSVDSLGNIQYF. The CDR3 DNA sequence: TGTGCCAGCAGCTCTGTGGACAGTCTGGGAAACATTCAGTACTTC.

The chain carries TRBV6-1 and TRBJ1-6, with TRBD1 as a possible D gene (5 bases). Germline V gives CDR1 MNHNS, CDR2 SASEGT. CDR3 length: 13 residues. Trimming left V 10 bases short and J 10 bases short, with 17 bases between. The CDR3, as DNA: TGTGCCACCACAGTCGGGGACTCCTCACCCCTCCACTTT. Its protein is CATTVGDSSPLHF.

The CDR3 nucleotides read TGTGCCAGCAAGAGGGAGGCCGGGGAGCTGTTTTTT. Translated, it gives CASKREAGELFF. This rearrangement joins TRBV2 to TRBJ2-2; a weak D match, TRBD2 (6 bases). CDR1 SNHLY and CDR2 FYNNEI come from the germline V gene. V shed 7 bases and J shed 6 bases, with 9 bases lying between them. The CDR3 spans 12 residues.

The chain links TRBV7-2 to TRBJ2-7; 9 nucleotides match TRBD2. Germline CDR1 is SGHTA and CDR2 is FQGNSA. The J segment lost 0 bases and the V segment lost 3 bases, leaving 6 bases of the junction unmatched. There are 16 residues in the CDR3. The CDR3 DNA reads TGTGCCAGCAGCTTTGATTCTAGCGGGGCCTCCTACGAGCAGTACTTC. This codes for CASSFDSSGASYEQYF.

This clone appeared once. The chain is built from TRBV6-1 and TRBJ2-7; 15 bases are a match to TRBD2. The germline V gene encodes CDR1 MNHNS and CDR2 SASEGT. This CDR3 has 15 amino acids. Trimming at V came to 4 bases and at J to 2 bases, leaving 0 bases not matched to a gene. The CDR3 DNA follows: TGTGCCAGCAGTGGGACTAGCGGGGGGGCCTACGAGCAGTACTTC. It is translated as CASSGTSGGAYEQYF.

This chain links TRBV4-1 with TRBJ2-3, with a possible D match to TRBD1 (5 bases). The V end lost 0 bases, the J end lost 6 bases, and 22 bases lay between the germline ends. The CDR3 totals 18 residues. CDR1 is MGHRA and CDR2 is YSYEKL in the germline V gene. DNA of the CDR3: TGCGCCAGCAGCCAAGAAACCCCCGGAACAGGCCTCGGCGATACGCAGTATTTT. It is translated as CASSQETPGTGLGDTQYF.

This clone was counted between two and nine times. CDR3 in DNA: TGTGCCAGCATGAAGACAGAAACTAATGAAAAACTGTTTTTT. Translation gives CASMKTETNEKLFF. The V and J genes are TRBV2 and TRBJ1-4; tentative D call: TRBD1 (5 bases). The V gene lost 7 bases and the J gene lost 1 base, with 10 bases spanning the gap. Germline CDR1 is SNHLY and CDR2 is FYNNEI. The CDR3 is 14 residues long.

This clone has ten or more counts. The V and J genes are TRBV11-2 and TRBJ2-5; D ambiguous. CDR1 is SGHAT, CDR2 FQNNGV, per germline. This CDR3 spans 15 amino acids. With 5 bases removed from V and 2 bases from J, the gap between germline ends came to 15 bases. The CDR3 sequence is CASSRLLVLQETQYF. In DNA form, the CDR3 reads TGTGCCAGCAGCCGCCTCCTAGTCCTACAAGAGACCCAGTACTTC.

This rearrangement joins TRBV7-2 to TRBJ2-7; D may correspond to TRBD1 or TRBD2 (5 bases each). From germline, CDR1 is SGHTA and CDR2 FQGNSA. The CDR3 totals 15 residues. V gave up 0 bases and J gave up 2 bases, with 11 bases separating them. In DNA form, the CDR3 reads TGTGCCAGCAGCTTAGCGGGACGAGGGACCTACGAGCAGTACTTC. Its protein product is CASSLAGRGTYEQYF.

The chain carries TRBV11-3 and TRBJ2-1, with TRBD1 identical over 9 bases. The ends lost 8 bases at V and 4 bases at J; junction bases unmatched: 9. Germline V CDR1 and CDR2: SGHNT, YENEEA. The CDR3 is 15 residues long. For the CDR3, the DNA is TGTGCCAGCGCAAGAGGACAGGGGATTTACAATGAGCAGTTCTTC. Protein sequence: CASARGQGIYNEQFF.

This clone occurred a few times. The chain joins TRBV4-1 to TRBJ1-5; 9 bases agree with TRBD1. This CDR3 region has 16 residues. Looked up from germline, CDR1 is MGHRA and CDR2 is YSYEKL. The J segment lost 4 bases and the V segment lost 3 bases, leaving 7 bases of the junction unmatched. CDR3 amino acids: CASSQGGQGKNQPQHF. The CDR3 region has the DNA TGCGCCAGCAGCCAGGGGGGACAGGGAAAAAATCAGCCCCAGCATTTT.

This clone was seen more than once but under ten times. The chain employs TRBV6-6 and TRBJ2-1; maybe TRBD1 (6 bases). The CDR3 has 13 amino acids. Germline CDR1 MNHNY, CDR2 SVGAGI (reference sequence). The germline V and J ends were trimmed by 6 bases and 6 bases, with 12 bases remaining between them. In DNA, the CDR3 is TGTGCCAGCAGATTGACAGGTATCAATGAGCAGTTCTTC. Encoded protein: CASRLTGINEQFF.

This chain links TRBV19 with TRBJ2-4; 10 bases match TRBD1. Germline V gives CDR1 LNHDA, CDR2 SQIVND (reference sequence). The CDR3 extends over 14 amino acids. The trim removed 7 bases at V and 6 bases at J, leaving 6 bases unmatched. CDR3 loop: CASIGTGVSNIQYF. The CDR3 nucleotides are TGTGCCAGTATCGGGACAGGGGTTTCAAACATTCAGTACTTC.